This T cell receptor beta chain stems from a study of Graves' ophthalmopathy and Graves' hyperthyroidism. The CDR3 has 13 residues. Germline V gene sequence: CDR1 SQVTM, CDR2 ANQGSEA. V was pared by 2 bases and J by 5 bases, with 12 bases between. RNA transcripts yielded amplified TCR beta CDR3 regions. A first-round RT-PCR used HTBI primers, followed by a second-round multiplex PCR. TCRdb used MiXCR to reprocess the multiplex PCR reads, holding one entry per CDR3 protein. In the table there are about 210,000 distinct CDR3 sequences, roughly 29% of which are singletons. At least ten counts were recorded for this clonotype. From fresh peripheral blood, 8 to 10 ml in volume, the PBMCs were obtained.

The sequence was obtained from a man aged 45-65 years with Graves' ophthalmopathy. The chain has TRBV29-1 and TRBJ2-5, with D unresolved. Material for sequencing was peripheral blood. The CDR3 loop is CSVEQRSGETQYF. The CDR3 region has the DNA TGCAGCGTTGAACAACGGTCGGGTGAGACCCAGTACTTC.